The clone carrying this T cell receptor (beta chain) was observed at least ten times. Cyclophosphamide on days +3 and +4 followed busulfan-fludarabine conditioning and a marrow graft. Germline assignment: CDR1 KGHSH and CDR2 LQKENI. Deletions cut 6 bases from V and 1 base from J, with 9 bases between. The CDR3 runs 13 residues. This sample was taken from a study of T cells after posttransplantation cyclophosphamide. Clones were read by immunoSEQ multiplex PCR, and TCRdb kept only the in-frame ones, dropping some. Listed for the sample are roughly 25,000 clones, none seen a single time. The TCR sequence derives from a male patient aged 18 to 35 who received an allogeneic stem cell transplant from a related donor, was CMV-positive, and had no GVHD. Part of the T cell pool may stem from the graft donor. V and J are TRBV18 and TRBJ1-1; D remains ambiguous. The sample consisted of PBMCs, taken after allogeneic stem cell transplant with posttransplant cyclophosphamide. CDR3 in amino acids: CASSQQRNTEAFF. The DNA of the CDR3 is TGTGCCAGCTCCCAACAGAGGAACACTGAAGCTTTCTTT.